Each of the 24 T cell receptor beta chains below was sequenced from the same sample in a study of OX40 agonist ivuxolimab in advanced cancers. Clones were sequenced by immunoSEQ multiplex PCR, and TCRdb holds only the in-frame ones, with some missing. This sample carries approximately 23,000 clones, about 86% of them seen once, and the ten largest clones take 25% to 35%. Here the sequenced sample was CD4+ or CD8+ T cells sorted from blood, taken in a trial of the OX40 agonist ivuxolimab. Receptors were obtained from an adult with an advanced solid tumor such as melanoma, head and neck, liver or kidney cancer.

The rearrangement uses TRBV27 and TRBJ2-2; D not resolved. Germline CDR1 is MNHEY and CDR2 is SMNVEV (reference sequence). The V end was cut by 4 bases, the J end by 6 bases, with 9 bases between. The CDR3 sequence is 13 residues long. CDR3 DNA sequence: TGTGCCAGCAGTTACGGCTCCCCCGGGGAGCTGTTTTTT. Encoded protein: CASSYGSPGELFF.

CDR3 loop: CATVLGNEQYF. CDR3 DNA sequence: TGTGCCACCGTGCTAGGTAACGAGCAGTACTTC. The J gene is TRBJ2-7, the V gene TRBV6-5; D is unresolved. The CDR3 contains 11 residues. V lost 10 bases, J lost 5 bases, and 12 bases lay in between. Germline V gene lookup returns CDR1 MNHEY and CDR2 SVGAGI.

The gene calls are TRBV4-1 and TRBJ2-5; D gene uncertain. The V and J ends lost 1 base and 0 bases respectively, with 3 bases between them. The CDR3 totals 13 residues. Germline CDR1 MGHRA, CDR2 YSYEKL. The CDR3 DNA reads as TGCGCCAGCAGCCAAGCGAACCAAGAGACCCAGTACTTC. Protein product: CASSQANQETQYF.

Here the CDR3 reads CASSPGTGAFYEQYF. CDR3 DNA: TGTGCCAGTAGTCCCGGGACAGGGGCCTTCTACGAGCAGTACTTC. The chain employs TRBV19 and TRBJ2-7; TRBD1 agrees at 10 bases. With V trimmed by 5 bases and J by 3 bases, 7 bases remained unmatched. The CDR3 sequence is 15 residues long. Per the germline V gene, CDR1 is LNHDA and CDR2 is SQIVND (reference sequence).

The gene calls are TRBV7-2 and TRBJ1-1; possible D gene TRBD1, 5 bases. CDR3 length: 14 amino acids. Germline V CDR1 and CDR2: SGHTA, FQGNSA. Trimming pared 3 bases from V and 3 bases from J, leaving 11 bases between. The CDR3 DNA follows: TGTGCCAGCAGCTTTAGTACGGGGGACACTGAAGCTTTCTTT. Protein: CASSFSTGDTEAFF.

The CDR3, as DNA: TGTGCCAGCAGTGAAGAACTGACGGGGGGGAATGGCTACACCTTC. It specifies CASSEELTGGNGYTF. The chain has TRBV2 and TRBJ1-2, with a possible D match to TRBD1 (5 bases). This CDR3 has 15 amino acids. V was trimmed by 1 base and J by 6 bases, leaving 15 bases between them. Per germline, CDR1 SNHLY and CDR2 FYNNEI. The full variable domain, its missing parts supplied by reference TRBV2 and TRBJ1-2, is EPEVTQTPSHQVTQMGQEVILRCVPISNHLYFYWYRQILGQKVEFLVSFYNNEISEKSEIFDDQFSVERPDGSNFTLKIRSTKLEDSAMYFCASSEELTGGNGYTFGSGTRLTVV.

DNA of the CDR3: TGTGCCAGCAATCCGATGGGGCCCCCTTACAATGAGCAGTTCTTC. The encoded protein is CASNPMGPPYNEQFF. J is TRBJ2-1 and V is TRBV6-5; D is possibly TRBD1 (5 bases). Trimming left V 7 bases short and J 4 bases short, with 17 bases between. The length of the CDR3 is 15 residues. CDR1 MNHEY and CDR2 SVGAGI come from the germline V gene.

The chain couples TRBV6-1 to TRBJ1-1, with a weak D call TRBD1 (6 bases). This CDR3 has 16 residues. With 1 base removed from V and 2 bases from J, the gap between germline ends came to 14 bases. Germline CDR1 MNHNS, CDR2 SASEGT. This chain's CDR3 is CASSEGGGLRNTEAFF. CDR3 DNA: TGTGCCAGCAGTGAAGGGGGGGGGCTAAGAAACACTGAAGCTTTCTTT.

The V gene is TRBV5-1, the J gene TRBJ2-7; D is undetermined. In germline, CDR1 is SGHRS, CDR2 YFSETQ. V was pared by 4 bases and J by 1 base, with 6 bases between. The CDR3 length is 12 residues. The CDR3 reads CASSLHSYEQYF. The CDR3 nucleotides are TGCGCCAGCAGCCTTCATTCCTACGAGCAGTACTTC.

In this sample, this clone turned up a few times. The V and J genes are TRBV9 and TRBJ2-1; D gene unclear. V dropped 0 bases and J dropped 2 bases, with 9 bases sitting between them. This CDR3 comprises 15 residues. Germline V gene sequence: CDR1 SGDLS, CDR2 YYNGEE. The CDR3 reads CASSVGVTPYNEQFF. The CDR3, as DNA: TGTGCCAGCAGCGTAGGTGTGACACCCTACAATGAGCAGTTCTTC.

The gene calls are TRBV7-9 and TRBJ2-7, with 10 positions matching TRBD2. From germline, CDR1 is SEHNR and CDR2 FQNEAQ (reference sequence). The CDR3 extends over 15 amino acids. The ends lost 5 bases at V and 4 bases at J; junction bases unmatched: 8. Here the CDR3 DNA reads TGTGCCAGCAGCCCGGGACTAGCGACCCATTACGAGCAGTACTTC. Residues: CASSPGLATHYEQYF.

The rearrangement joins TRBV27 to TRBJ1-3; D remains ambiguous. CDR1 MNHEY and CDR2 SMNVEV come from the germline V gene (reference sequence). This CDR3 has 14 residues. V lost 2 bases to trimming and J lost 3 bases, with 8 bases between them. Here the CDR3 reads CASSLMVGGNTIYF. The CDR3 DNA reads as TGTGCCAGCAGTTTAATGGTCGGTGGAAACACCATATATTTT.

DNA of the CDR3: TGTGCCTGGAGGAGACTAGCGGGAATTTACGAGCAGTACTTC. This gives the protein CAWRRLAGIYEQYF. The J gene is TRBJ2-7, the V gene TRBV30, with 11 bases fitting TRBD2. Germline assignment: CDR1 GTSNPN and CDR2 SVGIG (reference sequence). The CDR3 totals 14 residues. With 3 bases clipped from V and 4 bases from J, the junction kept 5 bases outside the gene matches.

This chain uses TRBV6-5 with TRBJ2-5; D is undetermined. The J call may be wrong; the DNA end is better matched by TRBJ2-7. The germline V gene has CDR1 MNHEY and CDR2 SVGAGI. The CDR3 extends over 13 amino acids. The CDR3 loop reads CASTPPGSYEQYF. The CDR3 coding sequence is TGTGCCAGCACCCCCCCCGGCTCCTACGAGCAGTACTTC.

The chain employs TRBV27 and TRBJ2-1, with D perhaps being TRBD1 or TRBD2 (5 bases each). Germline V gene sequence: CDR1 MNHEY, CDR2 SMNVEV (reference sequence). The CDR3 has 14 residues. Trimming stripped 6 bases from V and 0 bases from J, with 9 bases between. The CDR3 region has the DNA TGTGCCAGCAGCCCTGGGGGCTCCTACAATGAGCAGTTCTTC. Translation: CASSPGGSYNEQFF.

The V call is TRBV6-6, the J call TRBJ2-1; no firm D call. The CDR3 runs 13 residues. Trimming left V 8 bases short and J 3 bases short, with 11 bases between. Looked up from germline, CDR1 is MNHNY and CDR2 is SVGAGI (reference sequence). The CDR3 DNA sequence: TGTGCCAGCGAGGTCGGCATCTACAATGAGCAGTTCTTC. Translated, it gives CASEVGIYNEQFF.

V and J are TRBV5-4 and TRBJ2-7, with 9 bases aligning to TRBD2. This CDR3 is 14 amino acids long. V lost 3 bases, J lost 2 bases, and 3 bases stayed unmatched. CDR1 is SGHNT, CDR2 YYREEE, per germline (reference sequence). In DNA form, the CDR3 reads TGTGCCAGCAGCTATAGCGGGGGTACCTACGAGCAGTACTTC. This encodes CASSYSGGTYEQYF.

Comments on this clone: Compared with germline, one end of the junction differs, possibly owing to a read error. This chain links TRBV7-7 with TRBJ2-7; 9 bases agree with TRBD1. CDR1 is SSHAT, CDR2 FNYEAQ, per germline (reference sequence). The CDR3 extends over 15 amino acids. This CDR3 reads CASSPDRGDPYEQYF. Here the CDR3 DNA reads TGTGCTAGCAGCCCCGACAGGGGGGACCCCTACGAGCAGTACTTC.

The rearrangement links TRBV11-3 to TRBJ2-4; D is undetermined. V dropped 7 bases and J dropped 0 bases, with 7 bases sitting between them. The CDR3 covers 13 residues. The germline V gene has CDR1 SGHNT and CDR2 YENEEA. The CDR3 coding sequence is TGTGCCAGCACGGGCCTAGCCAAAAACATTCAGTACTTC. Its protein product is CASTGLAKNIQYF.

This rearrangement joins TRBV4-1 to TRBJ2-7; 8 bases align to TRBD1. CDR3 length equals 15 residues. Trimming removed 3 bases from V and 4 bases from J; junction bases left unmatched: 8. The germline V gene encodes CDR1 MGHRA and CDR2 YSYEKL. CDR3 region: CASSHQGALPYEQYF. CDR3 sequence (DNA): TGCGCCAGCAGCCACCAGGGGGCTCTTCCGTACGAGCAGTACTTC.

This chain links TRBV28 with TRBJ2-3, with 7 bases that match TRBD1. V shed 3 bases and J 4 bases; nucleotides not matched to a gene: 10. CDR1 MDHEN and CDR2 SYDVKM come from the germline V gene. The length of the CDR3 is 16 residues. The CDR3 loop reads CASSFLRQGSSDTQYF. CDR3 nucleotides: TGTGCCAGCAGTTTTCTCAGACAGGGAAGCTCAGATACGCAGTATTTT.

This clone was detected only once. The rearrangement joins TRBV2 to TRBJ2-6; D might be TRBD1 (6 bases). Trimming removed 6 bases from V and 2 bases from J, with 11 bases in between. Per germline, CDR1 SNHLY and CDR2 FYNNEI. The CDR3 has 15 residues. DNA for the CDR3: TGTGCCAGCAGGTACAGGGCCACTGGGGCCAACGTCCTGACTTTC. Translation: CASRYRATGANVLTF. The full variable domain, its missing parts supplied by reference TRBV2 and TRBJ2-6, is EPEVTQTPSHQVTQMGQEVILRCVPISNHLYFYWYRQILGQKVEFLVSFYNNEISEKSEIFDDQFSVERPDGSNFTLKIRSTKLEDSAMYFCASRYRATGANVLTFGAGSRLTVL.

The V and J genes are TRBV7-9 and TRBJ2-5; D not certain. CDR1 and CDR2 from the germline V gene are SEHNR and FQNEAQ (reference sequence). With 1 base removed from V and 4 bases from J, the gap between germline ends came to 13 bases. This CDR3 is 15 amino acids long. CDR3 residues: CASSLGRQVLETQYF. The CDR3 DNA reads as TGTGCCAGCAGCTTAGGTCGGCAGGTACTAGAGACCCAGTACTTC.

This chain joins TRBV25-1 and TRBJ2-1; 12 bases align to TRBD2. The length of the CDR3 is 17 residues. The V gene end was trimmed by 6 bases and the J gene end by 8 bases; junction bases not matched to a gene: 14. CDR1 is MGHDK and CDR2 is SYGVNS in the germline V gene. Here the CDR3 DNA reads TGTGCCAGCAGAGACAGGGCCGGGACTAGCGGGTCACATGAGCAGTTCTTC. Translation gives CASRDRAGTSGSHEQFF.